This T cell receptor (beta chain) was identified in a study of blood T cell repertoires in COVID-19. This table comes from immunoSEQ multiplex PCR, and its TCRdb copy is limited to in-frame clones, with some not included. This sample carries around 250,000 clones, over 70% of them seen once, and the ten largest clones take approximately 9%. The CDR3 length is 13 residues. Germline loops: CDR1 MNHNY, CDR2 SVGAGI (reference sequence). V was pared by 2 bases and J by 7 bases, with 11 bases between. Sequenced: peripheral blood. The origin of this receptor is a human donor in a cohort sampled during active COVID-19. This chain joins TRBV6-6 and TRBJ1-2, with D possibly TRBD1 on 5 matching bases. The CDR3, as DNA: TGTGCCAGCAGTTACCAGGGAACGTCTGGCTACACCTTC. Translation: CASSYQGTSGYTF.